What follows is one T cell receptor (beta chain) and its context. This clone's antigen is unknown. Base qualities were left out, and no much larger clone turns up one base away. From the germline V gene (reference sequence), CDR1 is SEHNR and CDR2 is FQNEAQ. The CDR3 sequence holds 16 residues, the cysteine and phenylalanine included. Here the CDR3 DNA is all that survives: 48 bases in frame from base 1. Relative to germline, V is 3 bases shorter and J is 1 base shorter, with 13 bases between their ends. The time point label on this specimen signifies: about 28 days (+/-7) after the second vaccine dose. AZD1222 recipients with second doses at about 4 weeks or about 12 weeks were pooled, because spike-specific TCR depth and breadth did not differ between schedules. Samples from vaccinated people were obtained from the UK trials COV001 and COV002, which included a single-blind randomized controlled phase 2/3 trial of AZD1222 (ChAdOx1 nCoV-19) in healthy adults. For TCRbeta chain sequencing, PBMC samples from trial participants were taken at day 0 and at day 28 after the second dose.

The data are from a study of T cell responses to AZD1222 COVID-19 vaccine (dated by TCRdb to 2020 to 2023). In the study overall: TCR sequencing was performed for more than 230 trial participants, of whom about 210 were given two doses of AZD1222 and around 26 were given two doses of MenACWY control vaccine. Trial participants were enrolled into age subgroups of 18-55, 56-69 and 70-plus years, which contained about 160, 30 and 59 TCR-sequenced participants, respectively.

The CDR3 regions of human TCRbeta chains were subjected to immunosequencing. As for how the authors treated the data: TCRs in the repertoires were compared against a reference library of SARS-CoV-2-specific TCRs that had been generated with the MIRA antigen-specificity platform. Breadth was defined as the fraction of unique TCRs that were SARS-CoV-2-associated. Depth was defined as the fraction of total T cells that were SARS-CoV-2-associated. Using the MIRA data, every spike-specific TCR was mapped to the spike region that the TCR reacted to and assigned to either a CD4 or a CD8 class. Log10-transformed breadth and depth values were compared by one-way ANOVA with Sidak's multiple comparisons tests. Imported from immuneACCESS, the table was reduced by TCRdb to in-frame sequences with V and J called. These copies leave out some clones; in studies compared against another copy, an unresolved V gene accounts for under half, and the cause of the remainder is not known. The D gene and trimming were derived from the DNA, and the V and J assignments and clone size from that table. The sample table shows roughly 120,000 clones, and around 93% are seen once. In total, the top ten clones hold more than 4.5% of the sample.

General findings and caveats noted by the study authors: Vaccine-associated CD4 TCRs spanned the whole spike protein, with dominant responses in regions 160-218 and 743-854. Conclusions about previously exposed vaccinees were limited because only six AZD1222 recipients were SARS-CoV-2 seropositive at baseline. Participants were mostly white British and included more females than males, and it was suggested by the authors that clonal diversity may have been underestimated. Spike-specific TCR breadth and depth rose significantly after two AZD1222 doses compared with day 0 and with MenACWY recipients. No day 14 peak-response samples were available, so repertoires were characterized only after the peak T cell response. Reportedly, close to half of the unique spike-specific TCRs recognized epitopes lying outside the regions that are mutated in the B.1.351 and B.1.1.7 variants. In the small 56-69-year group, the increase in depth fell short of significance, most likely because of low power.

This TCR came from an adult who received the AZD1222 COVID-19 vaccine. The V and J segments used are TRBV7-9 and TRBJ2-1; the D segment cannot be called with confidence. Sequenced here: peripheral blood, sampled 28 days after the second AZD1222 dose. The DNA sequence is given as TGTGCCAGCAGCTTGCGGAGCGCCTATTCCTACAATGAGCAGTTCTTC. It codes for CASSLRSAYSYNEQFF.